The next 26 T cell receptor beta chains were all read from a single sample in a study of blood T cell repertoires in COVID-19. Method: immunoSEQ multiplex PCR; TCRdb's copy keeps in-frame clones and lacks some. The sample contains 180,000 or so clones, roughly 84% of which appear only once. Sequenced: PBMCs or T cells enriched from blood (not recorded which). The receptor set was obtained from a woman aged 55-69 years who had recovered from COVID-19.

To note about this clone: Being one base from a much bigger clone, this may be a read error. The rearrangement joins TRBV12-3 or TRBV12-4 to TRBJ1-1; D unresolved. The CDR3 covers 13 residues. Trimming stripped 2 bases from V and 1 base from J, with 5 bases between. CDR3 loop: CASSLRQNTEAFF. The CDR3 DNA follows: TGTGCCAGCAGTTTAAGACAGAACACTGAAGCTTTCTTT.

This clone has just one count. The chain employs TRBV30 and TRBJ1-6; D is uncertain. The germline CDR1 and CDR2 sequences are GTSNPN and SVGIG (reference sequence). V was cut by 3 bases and J by 0 bases, with 15 bases left in between. The CDR3 runs 17 residues. The CDR3: CAWSQRGFGSYNSPLHF. The CDR3 coding sequence is TGTGCCTGGAGCCAAAGAGGGTTTGGCTCCTATAATTCACCCCTCCACTTT.

This clone was detected only once. The chain combines TRBV10-1 with TRBJ1-4; 7 positions agree with TRBD1. CDR1 and CDR2 (germline): WNHNN, SYGVQD (reference sequence). With 8 bases clipped from V and 4 bases from J, the junction kept 7 bases outside the gene matches. The CDR3 runs to 14 residues. The CDR3 DNA sequence: TGCGCCAGCCCCTCCCGGGACAGTAATGAAAAACTGTTTTTT. Translated: CASPSRDSNEKLFF.

Written as DNA, the CDR3 is TGCGCCAGCAGAACCGGGACAGGGGGCTACGAGCAGTACTTC. Amino acids: CASRTGTGGYEQYF. J is TRBJ2-7 and V is TRBV5-1, with 11 bases lining up with TRBD1. V gave up 5 bases and J gave up 3 bases; unmatched junction bases: 4. This CDR3 has 14 amino acids. The germline gives CDR1 SGHRS, CDR2 YFSETQ. Full variable domain (outside the CDR3, taken from reference TRBV5-1 and TRBJ2-7): KAGVTQTPRYLIKTRGQQVTLSCSPISGHRSVSWYQQTPGQGLQFLFEYFSETQRNKGNFPGRFSGRQFSNSRSEMNVSTLELGDSALYLCASRTGTGGYEQYFGPGTRLTVT.

V and J are TRBV11-2 and TRBJ1-1; no clear D gene. V lost 0 bases, J lost 3 bases, and 5 bases lay in between. This CDR3 comprises 13 residues. Germline V gene lookup returns CDR1 SGHAT and CDR2 FQNNGV. This CDR3 reads CASSLERDTEAFF. In DNA form, the CDR3 reads TGTGCCAGCAGCTTAGAGAGGGACACTGAAGCTTTCTTT.

V gene TRBV5-1 combines with J gene TRBJ1-1; TRBD1 matches 7 bases. The CDR3 runs 14 residues. CDR1 and CDR2 (germline): SGHRS, YFSETQ. V trimming: 5 bases; J trimming: 2 bases; junction bases outside the gene matches: 6. CDR3 sequence: CASRQGGGNTEAFF. CDR3 nucleotide sequence: TGCGCCAGCAGACAAGGGGGCGGCAACACTGAAGCTTTCTTT.

The chain joins TRBV30 to TRBJ2-7, with D maybe TRBD2 (5 bases). CDR1 GTSNPN and CDR2 SVGIG come from the germline V gene (reference sequence). V was pared by 4 bases and J by 4 bases, with 11 bases between. The CDR3 is 12 residues long. CDR3 coding DNA: TGTGCCTGGAAGAGGGATCGTTACGAGCAGTACTTC. This encodes CAWKRDRYEQYF. The whole variable domain, filled in from reference TRBV30 and TRBJ2-7, reads SQTIHQWPATLVQPVGSPLSLECTVEGTSNPNLYWYRQAAGRGLQLLFYSVGIGQISSEVPQNLSASRPQDRQFILSSKKLLLSDSGFYLCAWKRDRYEQYFGPGTRLTVT.

The chain links TRBV28 to TRBJ1-1, with D possibly being TRBD1 (6 bases). The V end lost 6 bases, the J end lost 0 bases, and 26 bases lay between the germline ends. Germline-derived CDR1 and CDR2 are MDHEN and SYDVKM. This CDR3 spans 19 amino acids. The CDR3 region has the DNA TGTGCCAGCAGATATCAAACAGGGACCCCATCCCCCATGAACACTGAAGCTTTCTTT. Amino acid sequence: CASRYQTGTPSPMNTEAFF. Filled out from reference TRBV28 and TRBJ1-1, the complete variable domain reads DVKVTQSSRYLVKRTGEKVFLECVQDMDHENMFWYRQDPGLGLRLIYFSYDVKMKEKGDIPEGYSVSREKKERFSLILESASTNQTSMYLCASRYQTGTPSPMNTEAFFGQGTRLTVV.

The V call is TRBV28, the J call TRBJ1-1; TRBD1 is a possible D gene (5 bases). This CDR3 has 14 amino acids. With 8 bases removed from V and 1 base from J, the gap between germline ends came to 14 bases. Per germline, CDR1 MDHEN and CDR2 SYDVKM. The CDR3 nucleotides are TGTGCCAGCCTTACTGCGGGGCCGAACACTGAAGCTTTCTTT. It codes for CASLTAGPNTEAFF.

This chain links TRBV27 with TRBJ2-2; TRBD2 might be the D (6 bases). Between the trimmed V and J ends, which lost 7 bases and 5 bases, there was a span of 14 bases. CDR1 MNHEY and CDR2 SMNVEV come from the germline V gene (reference sequence). The CDR3 runs to 14 residues. The CDR3 here is CASMMGRGTGELFF. The CDR3 DNA reads TGTGCCAGCATGATGGGTCGGGGGACCGGGGAGCTGTTTTTT.

The gene calls are TRBV5-1 and TRBJ2-2, with TRBD1 matching 8 bases. V lost 5 bases and J lost 0; bases outside the gene matches: 3. The CDR3 consists of 15 residues. Germline loops: CDR1 SGHRS, CDR2 YFSETQ. The CDR3 reads CASSSGGANTGELFF. In DNA, the CDR3 is TGCGCCAGCAGTTCAGGGGGCGCGAACACCGGGGAGCTGTTTTTT.

The rearrangement links TRBV10-2 to TRBJ1-1; tentatively, D is TRBD1 (5 bases). Germline loops: CDR1 WSHSY, CDR2 SAAADI. This CDR3 has 13 amino acids. With 2 bases removed from V and 8 bases from J, the gap between germline ends came to 12 bases. Here the CDR3 reads CASSEIQGIEAFF. Here the CDR3 DNA reads TGCGCCAGCAGTGAGATTCAGGGTATAGAAGCTTTCTTT.

The chain couples TRBV2 to TRBJ1-1; 11 bases match TRBD1. The V gene's germline CDR1 is SNHLY and CDR2 FYNNEI. This CDR3 has 15 amino acids. V was clipped by 6 bases and J by 4 bases; unmatched bases: 7. The CDR3 loop is CASSLVGTGGTEAFF. The CDR3 DNA sequence: TGTGCCAGCAGCCTTGTGGGGACAGGGGGCACTGAAGCTTTCTTT.

The chain joins TRBV5-6 to TRBJ2-7; D may be TRBD2 (6 bases). From germline, CDR1 is SGHDT and CDR2 YYEEEE. Trimming pared 2 bases from V and 2 bases from J, leaving 17 bases between. This CDR3 is 16 amino acids long. The CDR3 protein is CASSFRRDWYTYEQYF. The CDR3 DNA sequence: TGTGCCAGCAGCTTCCGCCGGGACTGGTATACCTACGAGCAGTACTTC.

This clone was seen just once. The chain couples TRBV6-5 to TRBJ2-7; TRBD1 matches 8 bases. The CDR3 contains 13 residues. Germline CDR1 MNHEY, CDR2 SVGAGI. Trimming removed 6 bases from V and 4 bases from J; junction bases left unmatched: 5. The CDR3 loop is CASRPTGEYEQYF. DNA of the CDR3: TGTGCCAGCAGGCCGACAGGGGAATACGAGCAGTACTTC.

The V and J genes are TRBV7-8 and TRBJ1-1; 9 bases fit TRBD1. The CDR3 totals 15 residues. Germline CDR1 and CDR2: SGHVS and FQNEAQ. Germline trimming cut 1 base from V and 11 bases from J; bases unmatched to any gene: 11. CDR3 coding DNA: TGTGCCAGCAGCTTAGGAGGGACAGGGCTGTTTGGGGCTTTCTTT. Its translation: CASSLGGTGLFGAFF. The full variable domain, with the rest looked up from reference TRBV7-8 and TRBJ1-1, is GAGVSQSPRYKVAKRGQDVALRCDPISGHVSLFWYQQALGQGPEFLTYFQNEAQLDKSGLPSDRFFAERPEGSVSTLKIQRTQQEDSAVYLCASSLGGTGLFGAFFGQGTRLTVV.

The V gene is TRBV25-1, the J gene TRBJ1-6; possible D gene TRBD1, 5 bases. CDR1 is MGHDK, CDR2 SYGVNS, per germline. V was pared by 3 bases and J by 5 bases, with 14 bases between. This CDR3 spans 16 amino acids. CDR3 nucleotide sequence: TGTGCCAGCAGTGATAACGGACGGGGGGATAATTCACCCCTCCACTTT. Its protein product is CASSDNGRGDNSPLHF.

DNA of the CDR3: TGTGCCAGCAGCATTAGACAGCCGTTCTACGAGCAGTACTTC. Translation gives CASSIRQPFYEQYF. The chain couples TRBV7-8 to TRBJ2-7; tentatively, D is TRBD1 (5 bases). Germline loops: CDR1 SGHVS, CDR2 FQNEAQ. The CDR3 is made up of 14 amino acids. Trimming took 5 bases from V and 3 from J, leaving 14 bases between them.

This clone has a single count. The chain carries TRBV2 and TRBJ2-3; 10 positions match TRBD1. Germline trimming cut 8 bases from V and 5 bases from J; bases unmatched to any gene: 7. The length of the CDR3 is 14 residues. From germline, CDR1 is SNHLY and CDR2 FYNNEI. CDR3 amino acids: CASGRDRGGDTQYF. DNA for the CDR3: TGTGCCAGCGGCAGGGACAGGGGAGGAGATACGCAGTATTTT.

This chain links TRBV4-1 with TRBJ1-4; tentative D call: TRBD1 (5 bases). This CDR3 has 16 residues. Germline V lookup: CDR1 MGHRA, CDR2 YSYEKL. Trimming cost V 4 bases and J 2 bases, with 14 bases left between them. The CDR3 reads CASSPSARATNEKLFF. Here the CDR3 DNA reads TGCGCCAGCAGCCCCAGTGCCAGGGCCACTAATGAAAAACTGTTTTTT.

V and J are TRBV28 and TRBJ1-2; 7 positions agree with TRBD1. The germline CDR1 and CDR2 sequences are MDHEN and SYDVKM. The CDR3 sequence is 16 residues long. J was trimmed by 4 bases and V by 2 bases; bases with no gene match: 10. In DNA, the CDR3 is TGTGCCAGCAGTTTAAGGGCCGAGGGGGCGCTCTATGGCTACACCTTC. Its translation: CASSLRAEGALYGYTF.

The rearrangement uses TRBV3-1 (or the pseudogene TRBV3-2) and TRBJ2-7; D possibly corresponds to TRBD2 (5 bases). The germline CDR1 and CDR2 sequences are LGHDT and YNNKEL (reference sequence). V was clipped by 4 bases and J by 4 bases, with 14 bases between them. The CDR3 is 14 residues long. DNA of the CDR3: TGTGCCAGCAGCCCTCATGAGGGTCGTTACGAGCAGTACTTC. Protein product: CASSPHEGRYEQYF.

J is TRBJ2-1 and V is TRBV7-9, with 8 positions matching TRBD1. V shed 5 bases and J 10 bases; nucleotides not matched to a gene: 7. The CDR3 covers 13 residues. The germline CDR1 and CDR2 sequences are SEHNR and FQNEAQ (reference sequence). Written as DNA, the CDR3 is TGTGCCAGCAGCGACAGGGGATTTCGGGAGCAGTTCTTC. Its translation: CASSDRGFREQFF. Full variable domain (missing parts from reference TRBV7-9 and TRBJ2-1): DTGVSQNPRHKITKRGQNVTFRCDPISEHNRLYWYRQTLGQGPEFLTYFQNEAQLEKSRLLSDRFSAERPKGSFSTLEIQRTEQGDSAMYLCASSDRGFREQFFGPGTRLTVL.

The chain has TRBV28 and TRBJ2-3, with a weak D call TRBD2 (5 bases). CDR3 length: 15 residues. Trimming cost V 6 bases and J 0 bases, with 13 bases left between them. The germline V gene encodes CDR1 MDHEN and CDR2 SYDVKM. CDR3 in DNA: TGTGCCAGCAGCCCCCTGCGGAGGAGCACAGATACGCAGTATTTT. Amino acids: CASSPLRRSTDTQYF.

This clone appeared a single time. The chain uses TRBV11-1 and TRBJ1-3, with 8 bases aligning to TRBD1. The ends lost 3 bases at V and 0 bases at J; junction bases unmatched: 4. The CDR3 has 16 amino acids. Germline V gene data show CDR1 as SGHAT and CDR2 as FQDESV (reference sequence). CDR3 residues: CASSFTGGNSGNTIYF. CDR3 sequence (DNA): TGTGCCAGCAGCTTTACAGGGGGAAACTCTGGAAACACCATATATTTT.

The rearrangement joins TRBV18 to TRBJ1-1, with TRBD1 matching over 10 bases. The CDR3 has 15 amino acids. V gave up 3 bases and J gave up 1 base; unmatched junction bases: 2. CDR1 is KGHSH, CDR2 LQKENI, per germline. The CDR3 loop is CASSPRQGANTEAFF. CDR3 DNA: TGTGCCAGCTCACCGAGACAGGGGGCGAACACTGAAGCTTTCTTT.